The rows below give T cell receptor beta chains drawn from one sample of a study of graft-versus-host responses after intestinal transplantation. These receptors' targets are unknown. Here immunoSEQ multiplex PCR was the method, and the copy in TCRdb shows in-frame clones only, minus some. The repertoire consists of under 100,000 clones, with around 84% occurring once and the leading ten covering approximately 0.84%. The sequences come from unstimulated CD4+ T cells sorted from spleen or lymph node cells, collected before intestinal transplant. The origin of the receptors is a human donor who received an intestinal transplant. The CDR3 runs from the conserved cysteine through the conserved F or W. The D gene is left open where the match is weak. Expanded clones are given a class, and other clones once, few, many or no size at all.

j_gene	d_gene	abundance	v_gene	CDR3aa	CDR3nt
TRBJ2-1	NA	NA	TRBV11-3	CASSPRGTQSLNEQFF	TGTGCCAGCAGCCCTCGGGGGACTCAATCCCTCAATGAGCAGTTCTTC
TRBJ1-1	NA	NA	TRBV27	CASSSPGGWPNTEAFF	TGTGCCAGCAGTTCCCCCGGGGGGTGGCCGAACACTGAAGCTTTCTTT
TRBJ2-2	NA	NA	TRBV7-3	CASSPSTGYTGELFF	TGTGCCAGCAGCCCATCGACAGGATACACCGGGGAGCTGTTTTTT
TRBJ2-1	TRBD1	NA	TRBV28	CASGRTGQGVNEQFF	TGTGCCAGCGGGAGGACGGGACAGGGGGTAAATGAGCAGTTCTTC
TRBJ2-3	NA	NA	TRBV7-9	CASSSSSYTDTQYF	TGTGCCAGCAGCTCTAGCAGCTACACAGATACGCAGTATTTT
TRBJ2-1	NA	NA	TRBV7-9	CASSLSSSYNEQFF	TGTGCCAGCAGCTTAAGTAGTTCCTACAATGAGCAGTTCTTC
TRBJ2-3	TRBD1	NA	TRBV5-4	CASSLFGTGRTDTQYF	TGTGCCAGCAGCTTGTTCGGGACAGGGCGCACAGATACGCAGTATTTT
TRBJ1-5	NA	few	TRBV19	CASSIGQSLGPQHF	TGTGCCAGTAGTATAGGACAGTCGCTTGGGCCCCAGCATTTT
TRBJ2-1	TRBD2	NA	TRBV7-9	CASSGPSGGDYNEQFF	TGTGCCAGCAGCGGCCCTAGCGGGGGAGACTACAATGAGCAGTTCTTC
TRBJ1-2	NA	NA	TRBV6-1	CASTIWGGGYGYTF	TGTGCCAGCACCATCTGGGGGGGCGGCTATGGCTACACCTTC
TRBJ2-7	NA	few	TRBV7-9	CASSLSDRSEEYF	TGTGCCAGCAGCTTAAGTGACCGATCAGAGGAGTACTTC
TRBJ2-5	NA	NA	TRBV2	CASRGRTGVETQYF	TGTGCCAGCAGGGGCCGAACGGGAGTAGAGACCCAGTACTTC
TRBJ2-2	NA	NA	TRBV5-1	CASSPRDSGTGELFF	TGCGCCAGCAGCCCGCGGGACTCAGGCACCGGGGAGCTGTTTTTT
TRBJ1-3	TRBD1	NA	TRBV7-9	CASSPQTGAGNTIYF	TGTGCCAGCAGCCCCCAAACAGGGGCTGGAAACACCATATATTTT
TRBJ2-7	NA	NA	TRBV6-5	CASSYSGVLDYEQYF	TGTGCCAGCAGTTACTCCGGGGTCTTGGACTACGAGCAGTACTTC
TRBJ1-5	TRBD1	NA	TRBV28	CASSWGRQGYQPQHF	TGTGCCAGCAGCTGGGGCCGACAGGGATATCAGCCCCAGCATTTT